What follows are 24 T cell receptor beta chains derived from one specimen sequenced in a study of T cells after yellow fever vaccination. TCRdb analysed the 5' RACE reads with MiXCR anew, one entry per CDR3 protein. Among 15,000 or so distinct CDR3 sequences listed, more than 7% were seen once. Sample: PBMCs, either bulk or a sorted T-cell subset (CD4+, CD8+, memory, or dextramer-sorted; not recorded which), taken on the day of the yellow fever booster vaccination. Receptors were obtained from a man aged 18 to 29 who received the YFV17D yellow fever vaccine.

Sample share makes this clonotype medium-sized. The chain carries TRBV20-1 and TRBJ2-3, with D possibly being TRBD1 (5 bases). The CDR3 is 15 residues long. Trimming took 6 bases from V and 2 from J, leaving 18 bases between them. CDR1 and CDR2 from the germline V gene are DFQATT and SNEGSKA (reference sequence). The CDR3 region has the DNA TGCAGTGCGGAATCGGACACACGGAACACAGATACGCAGTATTTT. Protein product: CSAESDTRNTDTQYF.

The sample holds many counts of this clonotype. The rearrangement links TRBV11-3 to TRBJ2-5; D remains ambiguous. Trimming shortened V by 3 bases and J by 5 bases, and 10 bases separated the two germline ends. Germline loops: CDR1 SGHNT, CDR2 YENEEA. This CDR3 is 13 amino acids long. The CDR3 nucleotides are TGTGCCAGCAGCTTCGAACCACATGAGACCCAGTACTTC. This gives the protein CASSFEPHETQYF.

The count of this clonotype is one. The rearrangement uses TRBV10-3 and TRBJ2-3; maybe TRBD2 (6 bases). Germline CDR1 is ENHRY and CDR2 is SYGVKD. Between the trimmed V and J ends, which lost 6 bases and 2 bases, there was a span of 12 bases. This CDR3 is 14 amino acids long. CDR3 nucleotides: TGTGCCATCAGAGCCACGGGGGTCACAGATACGCAGTATTTT. Translated, it gives CAIRATGVTDTQYF.

This clonotype has at least ten counts. The rearrangement joins TRBV5-1 to TRBJ1-2; possibly TRBD1 for D (5 bases). The CDR3 loop spans 13 amino acids. Germline CDR1 is SGHRS and CDR2 is YFSETQ. Trimming stripped 0 bases from V and 4 bases from J, with 7 bases between. The CDR3 DNA is TGCGCCAGCAGCTTGGAAGGGACCTATGGCTACACCTTC. It is translated as CASSLEGTYGYTF.

There are many counts of this clonotype. The chain couples TRBV4-1 to TRBJ1-3; D gene uncertain. Per the germline V gene, CDR1 is MGHRA and CDR2 is YSYEKL. Trimming took 7 bases from V and 0 from J, leaving 13 bases between them. The CDR3 totals 15 residues. The CDR3 DNA is TGCGCCAGCACACTAGAGGAATACTCTGGAAACACCATATATTTT. It is translated as CASTLEEYSGNTIYF.

In this sample, this clonotype is medium-sized. The chain joins TRBV7-2 to TRBJ2-2; TRBD2 is a possible D gene (5 bases). V was cut by 6 bases and J by 8 bases, with 7 bases left in between. This CDR3 has 11 amino acids. The germline V gene has CDR1 SGHTA and CDR2 FQGNSA. The CDR3 protein is CASSRRGELFF. The CDR3 coding sequence is TGTGCCAGCAGTCGGAGGGGGGAGCTGTTTTTT.

By share of the sample, this clonotype is medium-sized. The chain recombines TRBV9 with TRBJ2-5, with D possibly being TRBD2 (5 bases). With 1 base removed from V and 5 bases from J, the gap between germline ends came to 9 bases. This CDR3 is 13 amino acids long. Per the germline V gene, CDR1 is SGDLS and CDR2 is YYNGEE. In DNA, the CDR3 is TGTGCCAGCAGCGTATCCGGGGAGGAGACCCAGTACTTC. Its protein is CASSVSGEETQYF.

This clonotype showed up many times. The rearrangement links TRBV11-2 to TRBJ2-5; possibly TRBD2 for D (5 bases). V lost 3 bases and J lost 5, with 16 bases in between. The germline V gene encodes CDR1 SGHAT and CDR2 FQNNGV. The CDR3 is 15 residues long. CDR3 residues: CASSFTSGNGETQYF. The CDR3 DNA sequence: TGTGCCAGCAGCTTCACTTCGGGGAATGGTGAGACCCAGTACTTC.

In its sample, this clonotype is medium-sized (0.01 to 0.1%). This chain uses TRBV5-6 with TRBJ2-5; D unclear. Germline V lookup: CDR1 SGHDT, CDR2 YYEEEE. This CDR3 is 12 amino acids long. The germline V and J ends were trimmed by 4 bases and 5 bases, with 9 bases remaining between them. CDR3 bases: TGTGCCAGCAGCCCACTACGGGAGACCCAGTACTTC. This gives the protein CASSPLRETQYF. Complete variable domain (other parts from reference TRBV5-6 and TRBJ2-5): DAGVTQSPTHLIKTRGQQVTLRCSPKSGHDTVSWYQQALGQGPQFIFQYYEEEERQRGNFPDRFSGHQFPNYSSELNVNALLLGDSALYLCASSPLRETQYFGPGTRLLVL.

In this sample, this clonotype turned up many times. The V gene is TRBV20-1, the J gene TRBJ1-3; possibly TRBD1 for D (5 bases). Germline V gene sequence: CDR1 DFQATT, CDR2 SNEGSKA (reference sequence). The CDR3 has 14 amino acids. Trimming pared 1 base from V and 4 bases from J, leaving 11 bases between. DNA of the CDR3: TGCAGTGCTAGAGTGGGGACGCGGGGAAACACCATATATTTT. This sequence encodes CSARVGTRGNTIYF.

This clonotype appeared many times. The V call is TRBV7-8, the J call TRBJ1-1, with D perhaps matching TRBD1 (6 bases). Trimming pared 2 bases from V and 4 bases from J, leaving 11 bases between. Looked up from germline, CDR1 is SGHVS and CDR2 is FQNEAQ. The CDR3 is 14 amino acids. This CDR3 reads CASSLRPQGTEAFF. In DNA form, the CDR3 reads TGTGCCAGCAGCTTACGGCCACAGGGCACTGAAGCTTTCTTT.

This clonotype has a count of ten or more. This chain links TRBV19 with TRBJ2-1; D is possibly TRBD1 (6 bases). V was pared by 8 bases and J by 4 bases, with 15 bases between. Germline V lookup: CDR1 LNHDA, CDR2 SQIVND (reference sequence). The CDR3 length is 14 residues. The CDR3 spells CASVQARGYNEQFF. The CDR3 nucleotides read TGTGCCAGTGTCCAAGCCAGGGGATACAATGAGCAGTTCTTC.

This clonotype has a count of ten or more. The chain couples TRBV20-1 to TRBJ1-2, with TRBD1 matching 7 bases. The CDR3 length is 13 residues. After removal of 0 bases from V and 3 bases from J, the junction contained 1 base not matched to a gene. From germline, CDR1 is DFQATT and CDR2 SNEGSKA (reference sequence). DNA for the CDR3: TGCAGTGCTAGAGACCAGGGGGACTATGGCTACACCTTC. Residues: CSARDQGDYGYTF.

Many counts were recorded for this clonotype. CDR3 sequence reads: CASSSTSGAGYEQFF. CDR3 coding DNA: TGCGCCAGCAGCTCAACTTCAGGGGCAGGGTATGAGCAGTTCTTC. The V and J genes are TRBV5-1 and TRBJ2-1, with D maybe TRBD1 (6 bases). Trimming removed 3 bases at V and 8 bases at J, with 18 bases between. Germline V lookup: CDR1 SGHRS, CDR2 YFSETQ. The CDR3 contains 15 residues.

At least ten counts were recorded for this clonotype. The CDR3 here is CATRTGGHSDEQYF. CDR3 coding DNA: TGTGCCACCCGGACAGGGGGCCATTCGGACGAGCAGTACTTC. The chain uses TRBV24-1 and TRBJ2-7, with 11 bases lining up with TRBD1. This CDR3 is built from 14 residues. With V trimmed by 9 bases and J by 5 bases, 8 bases remained unmatched. The germline gives CDR1 KGHDR, CDR2 SFDVKD.

This clonotype came up a few times. V usage is TRBV30 and J usage is TRBJ2-7; possibly TRBD1 or TRBD2 for D (6 bases each). The germline CDR1 and CDR2 sequences are GTSNPN and SVGIG (reference sequence). V was pared by 0 bases and J by 3 bases, with 9 bases between. The CDR3 sequence is 13 residues long. The CDR3 DNA reads as TGTGCCTGGAGTGTACAGGGACTCTACGAGCAGTACTTC. Protein: CAWSVQGLYEQYF.

This clonotype showed up many times. V gene TRBV12-3 or TRBV12-4 combines with J gene TRBJ2-5; 9 positions agree with TRBD2. The CDR3 is 15 residues long. V lost 5 bases, J lost 7 bases, and 11 bases stayed unmatched. CDR3 sequence: CASSPLAGGLGTQYF. The CDR3 nucleotides are TGTGCCAGCAGTCCCTTGGCGGGGGGGTTGGGGACCCAGTACTTC.

By sample fraction, this clonotype is medium-sized. The V call is TRBV5-1, the J call TRBJ1-1; D gene unclear. The CDR3 is 15 residues long. V lost 6 bases and J lost 0, with 15 bases in between. The germline V gene encodes CDR1 SGHRS and CDR2 YFSETQ. The CDR3 nucleotides read TGCGCCAGCACCCTGACGGGGTTGGTGAACACTGAAGCTTTCTTT. Translated, it gives CASTLTGLVNTEAFF.

The CDR3 spells CASTMETGSYEQYF. The CDR3, as DNA: TGCGCCAGCACCATGGAGACAGGGAGCTACGAGCAGTACTTC. V usage is TRBV5-1 and J usage is TRBJ2-7; TRBD1 aligns across 7 bases. Germline assignment: CDR1 SGHRS and CDR2 YFSETQ. With V trimmed by 6 bases and J by 3 bases, 9 bases remained unmatched. The CDR3 sequence is 14 residues long.

This clonotype was recorded many times. This chain uses TRBV18 with TRBJ1-2; 9 nucleotides agree with TRBD1. The junction had 6 bases not matched to a gene; V was cut back by 1 base and J by 6 bases. This CDR3 has 15 amino acids. Per germline, CDR1 KGHSH and CDR2 LQKENI. As DNA, the CDR3 is TGTGCCAGCTCACCACGGGACAGGGTTGGCGATGGCTACACCTTC. Amino acids: CASSPRDRVGDGYTF. Based on the CDR3 plus reference TRBV18 and TRBJ1-2, the full variable domain is NAGVMQNPRHLVRRRGQEARLRCSPMKGHSHVYWYRQLPEEGLKFMVYLQKENIIDESGMPKERFSAEFPKEGPSILRIQQVVRGDSAAYFCASSPRDRVGDGYTFGSGTRLTVV.

This clonotype showed up many times. The chain is built from TRBV20-1 and TRBJ2-1; D is ambiguous. The CDR3 consists of 13 residues. Germline V CDR1 and CDR2: DFQATT, SNEGSKA (reference sequence). Trimming removed 5 bases at V and 5 bases at J, with 13 bases between. The CDR3 DNA reads TGCAGTGCTTACCACCCGGGCCACAATGAGCAGTTCTTC. This codes for CSAYHPGHNEQFF.

The chain has TRBV6-4 and TRBJ2-3; TRBD2 is a possible D gene (5 bases). V lost 3 bases, J lost 0 bases, and 7 bases lay in between. CDR3 length: 14 residues. Germline V CDR1 and CDR2: MRHNA, SNTAGT. The CDR3 protein is CASSERGSTDTQYF. The CDR3, as DNA: TGTGCCAGCAGTGAAAGAGGGAGCACAGATACGCAGTATTTT.

This clonotype appeared many times. This chain connects TRBV5-1 to TRBJ2-3; TRBD2 might be the D (6 bases). The CDR3 runs 13 residues. Per germline, CDR1 SGHRS and CDR2 YFSETQ. V gave up 2 bases and J gave up 6 bases, with 10 bases separating them. Here the CDR3 reads CASSFPGDDTQYF. The CDR3 region has the DNA TGCGCCAGCAGCTTCCCGGGGGACGATACGCAGTATTTT.

At least ten counts were recorded for this clonotype. The chain uses TRBV12-3 or TRBV12-4 and TRBJ1-2, with TRBD1 matching over 8 bases. V dropped 5 bases and J dropped 7; count of bases not matched to a gene: 9. The CDR3 is 14 amino acids. The CDR3 spells CASSPQDRDGGYTF. The CDR3 bases are TGTGCCAGCAGTCCCCAGGACAGGGACGGTGGCTACACCTTC.